Following are 12 T cell receptor beta chains from one sample sequenced in a study of T cell responses to AZD1222 COVID-19 vaccine. Assay: immunoSEQ multiplex PCR; the TCRdb copy retains only in-frame clones and omits some. Here the sample spans 130,000 or so clones, 90% to 95% being singletons. The sample was peripheral blood, taken on day 0 of MenACWY control vaccination. The receptors were gathered from an adult in good health.

This rearrangement joins TRBV5-6 to TRBJ2-2, with D unclear. With 1 base removed from V and 7 bases from J, the gap between germline ends came to 8 bases. The CDR3 length is 13 residues. Germline loops: CDR1 SGHDT, CDR2 YYEEEE. The CDR3 nucleotides are TGTGCCAGCAGCTTGATGGGGTTCGGGGAGCTGTTTTTT. This gives the protein CASSLMGFGELFF.

This chain joins TRBV13 and TRBJ2-2; D is unclear. Trimming shortened V by 6 bases and J by 1 base, and 3 bases separated the two germline ends. The CDR3 length is 12 residues. Per the germline V gene, CDR1 is PRHDT and CDR2 is FYEKMQ (reference sequence). CDR3 sequence: CASRGNTGELFF. DNA of the CDR3: TGTGCCAGCAGGGGGAACACCGGGGAGCTGTTTTTT.

This clone was seen just once. This rearrangement joins TRBV3-1 (or the pseudogene TRBV3-2) to TRBJ1-2, with 10 bases aligning to TRBD1. Germline loops: CDR1 LGHDT, CDR2 YNNKEL (reference sequence). V shed 6 bases, J shed 8 bases, and the junction held 9 bases outside the gene matches. The CDR3 contains 14 residues. CDR3 residues: CASRRGTGVSGYTF. The CDR3 DNA reads as TGTGCCAGCAGAAGGGGGACAGGGGTTTCAGGCTACACCTTC.

The chain combines TRBV4-2 with TRBJ1-5; 8 bases are shared with TRBD1. The CDR3 is 16 residues long. The germline V gene has CDR1 LGHNA and CDR2 YNFKEQ. The V gene end was trimmed by 4 bases and the J gene end by 4 bases; junction bases not matched to a gene: 9. CDR3 in amino acids: CASSPETGVVNQPQHF. In nucleotides, the CDR3 is TGTGCCAGCAGCCCAGAGACAGGGGTGGTAAATCAGCCCCAGCATTTT.

There are many counts of this clone. This chain uses TRBV7-2 with TRBJ1-1; the D gene is possibly TRBD1 (5 bases). V was clipped by 5 bases and J by 1 base, with 11 bases between them. Germline V gives CDR1 SGHTA, CDR2 FQGNSA. This CDR3 is built from 14 residues. DNA of the CDR3: TGTGCCAGCAGCAGGGGACGGCCGAACACTGAAGCTTTCTTT. Its protein is CASSRGRPNTEAFF. The entire variable domain, with the rest obtained from reference TRBV7-2 and TRBJ1-1, is as follows: GAGVSQSPSNKVTEKGKDVELRCDPISGHTALYWYRQSLGQGLEFLIYFQGNSAPDKSGLPSDRFSAERTGGSVSTLTIQRTQQEDSAVYLCASSRGRPNTEAFFGQGTRLTVV.

The chain uses TRBV27 and TRBJ1-5; D uncertain. V lost 2 bases to trimming and J lost 2 bases, with 4 bases between them. Germline values: CDR1 MNHEY, CDR2 SMNVEV (reference sequence). The CDR3 sequence is 13 residues long. This CDR3 is CASSLRGNQPQHF. CDR3 sequence (DNA): TGTGCCAGCAGTTTACGAGGCAATCAGCCCCAGCATTTT.

The gene calls are TRBV11-2 and TRBJ1-2; no clear D. Germline V gene sequence: CDR1 SGHAT, CDR2 FQNNGV. V lost 0 bases and J lost 13, with 15 bases in between. The CDR3 runs to 13 residues. CDR3 coding DNA: TGTGCCAGCAGCTTAGATTACGGAGGTTCCTCCACCTTC. It is translated as CASSLDYGGSSTF.

The count of this clone is one. The chain couples TRBV19 to TRBJ1-2; D is perhaps TRBD1 (6 bases). The CDR3 sequence is 13 residues long. With 2 bases removed from V and 7 bases from J, the gap between germline ends came to 11 bases. CDR1 and CDR2 (germline): LNHDA, SQIVND (reference sequence). Here the CDR3 reads CASSITGTGGYTF. For the CDR3, the DNA is TGTGCCAGTAGTATAACAGGGACCGGTGGCTACACCTTC.

The genes are TRBV30 and TRBJ2-2, with 8 positions matching TRBD2. There are 14 residues in the CDR3. The junction had 7 bases not matched to a gene; V was cut back by 3 bases and J by 7 bases. Germline V gene data show CDR1 as GTSNPN and CDR2 as SVGIG (reference sequence). CDR3 loop: CAWRKPAGGGELFF. As DNA, the CDR3 is TGTGCCTGGAGGAAACCCGCGGGGGGCGGGGAGCTGTTTTTT.

The chain joins TRBV10-3 to TRBJ2-5; D remains ambiguous. This CDR3 region has 12 residues. V was clipped by 8 bases and J by 7 bases, with 14 bases between them. Germline V lookup: CDR1 ENHRY, CDR2 SYGVKD. In nucleotides, the CDR3 is TGTGCCATCGGTCCACAGAAAGGGACCCAGTACTTC. This codes for CAIGPQKGTQYF.

The chain joins TRBV28 to TRBJ1-1; TRBD1 might be the D (5 bases). Trimming pared 5 bases from V and 4 bases from J, leaving 23 bases between. Germline assignment: CDR1 MDHEN and CDR2 SYDVKM. The CDR3 is made up of 17 amino acids. CDR3 DNA: TGTGCCAGCAGTCATCCGGGACGGGGCCTAAAGAGCACTGAAGCTTTCTTT. Its protein is CASSHPGRGLKSTEAFF.

The gene calls are TRBV11-1 and TRBJ2-7, with 8 bases that match TRBD2. Germline CDR1 SGHAT, CDR2 FQDESV (reference sequence). The V segment lost 5 bases and the J segment 4 bases; nucleotides outside the gene matches: 10. This CDR3 comprises 15 residues. The CDR3 coding sequence is TGTGCCAGCAGCCCCATCGGCCTAGCGGGTTACGAGCAGTACTTC. This encodes CASSPIGLAGYEQYF.